This record covers a single T cell receptor beta chain. A sample-barcoded 5' primer and a J-beta primer mix were used in a second PCR of roughly 7 to 11 cycles. TCRdb reprocessed the 5' RACE reads via MiXCR and lists one record per CDR3 protein. The table includes some 800,000 distinct CDR3 sequences, under 45% detected once. The CDR3 runs 14 residues. The V and J ends lost 0 bases and 7 bases respectively, with 15 bases between them. Germline loops: CDR1 SQVTM, CDR2 ANQGSEA. Per individual sample, total RNA of at least 6 micrograms was extracted. These data come from a study of blood T cells in healthy people across ages.

This receptor was obtained from a man between 60 and 75 years old in good health. This chain uses TRBV29-1 with TRBJ1-2; D might be TRBD1 (6 bases). The sample comprised blood. For the CDR3, the DNA is TGCAGCGTTGAAGACGGAACAGGGCTAGGTGGCTACACCTTC. Encoded protein: CSVEDGTGLGGYTF.